The entry that follows covers one T cell receptor beta chain sequence. As yet, its antigen is unknown. This sample was included in a study of cytomegalovirus exposure and HLA in healthy donors. This CDR3 has 13 amino acids. From germline, CDR1 is SEHNR and CDR2 FQNEAQ (reference sequence). V lost 5 bases, J lost 5 bases, and 7 bases lay in between. PCR was performed using 60 Vbeta and 13 Jbeta primers. The table came from immunoSEQ multiplex PCR; TCRdb's copy has only in-frame clones and leaves some out. The table lists fewer than 250,000 clones, 70% to 90% of them singletons. Regarding the study as a whole: Cytomegalovirus association was listed for around 170 TCR beta chains. Cytomegalovirus status was reportedly diagnosed by the classifier with high specificity and sensitivity. In vitro data verified a few CMV-associated chains as specific for CMV antigens. Another analysis was done later, and it associated 15,000 to 20,000 TCR beta sequences with HLA alleles at 0.05 false discovery rate.

Sequencing used PBMCs. This sequence originates from a woman aged 18-29 years in good health and CMV-seronegative. V usage is TRBV7-9 and J usage is TRBJ1-6; the D gene is possibly TRBD1 (5 bases). The DNA of the CDR3 is TGTGCCAGCAGCAAAGGGGATAATTCACCCCTCCACTTT. Translation: CASSKGDNSPLHF.